Reported below is one T cell receptor beta chain. Its target is not known. Other DNA sequences within the sample encode an identical CDR3. The entry originates in a study of shared clonotypes between healthy human individuals. Partitioning of CD4+ cells yielded a CD45RA+ naive subset and a CD45RA-negative memory subset. TCRdb's table, derived via immunoSEQ multiplex PCR, lists solely in-frame clones and lacks some. The sample yields more than 2,000,000 clones, more than 90% seen once. CDR3 size: 13 residues. V lost 3 bases and J lost 1, with 6 bases in between. The V gene's germline CDR1 is MRHNA and CDR2 SNTAGT. Points from the study as a whole: The rarefaction results pointed to incomplete sorted-subset sequencing despite large depth. Four donors had 4% to 6.5% of their naive CD4 clonotypes in common.

V and J are TRBV6-4 and TRBJ1-1; no firm D call. This receptor was taken from a man aged 18 to 30 in good health. Sequences were obtained from naive CD4+ T cells sorted from blood. Subset given: CD45RA+ positively selected. The CDR3 reads CASSEGRNTEAFF. In DNA form, the CDR3 reads TGTGCCAGCAGTGAGGGAAGGAACACTGAAGCTTTCTTT.